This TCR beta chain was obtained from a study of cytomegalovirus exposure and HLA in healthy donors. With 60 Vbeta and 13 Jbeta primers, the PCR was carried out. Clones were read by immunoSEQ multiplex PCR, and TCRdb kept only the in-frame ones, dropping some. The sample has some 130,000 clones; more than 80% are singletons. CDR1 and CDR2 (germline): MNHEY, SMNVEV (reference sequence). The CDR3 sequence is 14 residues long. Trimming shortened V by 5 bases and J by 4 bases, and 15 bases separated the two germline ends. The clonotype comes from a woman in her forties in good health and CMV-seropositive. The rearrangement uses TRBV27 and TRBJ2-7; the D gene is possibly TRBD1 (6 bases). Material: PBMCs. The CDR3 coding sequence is TGTGCCAGCAGTGACTCAGACAGGTTGTACGAGCAGTACTTC. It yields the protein CASSDSDRLYEQYF.